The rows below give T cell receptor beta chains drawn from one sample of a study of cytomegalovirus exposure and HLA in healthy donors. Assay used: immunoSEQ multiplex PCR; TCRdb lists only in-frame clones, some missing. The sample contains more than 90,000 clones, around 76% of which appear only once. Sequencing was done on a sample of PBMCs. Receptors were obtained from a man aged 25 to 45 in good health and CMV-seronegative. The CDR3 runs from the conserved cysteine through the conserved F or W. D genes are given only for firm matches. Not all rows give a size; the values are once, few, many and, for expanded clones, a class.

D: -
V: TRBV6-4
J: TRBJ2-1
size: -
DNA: TGTGCCAGCAGTGCTGGGCCCGGGACAAACAATGAGCAGTTCTTC
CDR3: CASSAGPGTNNEQFF

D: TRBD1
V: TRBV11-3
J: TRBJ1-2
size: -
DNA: TGTGCCAGCAGCTTGGGGGACAGCCTAGCGCCCTCCTTC
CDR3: CASSLGDSLAPSF

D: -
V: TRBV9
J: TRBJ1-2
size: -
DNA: TGTGCCAGCAGCGTAGGACAGGCACTCTATGGCTACACCTTC
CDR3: CASSVGQALYGYTF

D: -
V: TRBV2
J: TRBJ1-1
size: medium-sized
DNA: TGTGCCAGCAGTGATGGAGGGATGAACACTGAAGCTTTCTTT
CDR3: CASSDGGMNTEAFF

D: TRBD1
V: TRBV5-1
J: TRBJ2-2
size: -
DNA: TGCGCCAGCAGCTTGCGGACAGGGGGGGTGACCGGGGAGCTGTTTTTT
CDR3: CASSLRTGGVTGELFF

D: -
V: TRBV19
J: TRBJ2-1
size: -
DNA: TGTGCCAGTACCCTCTCTTCCCACAATGAGCAGTTCTTC
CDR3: CASTLSSHNEQFF

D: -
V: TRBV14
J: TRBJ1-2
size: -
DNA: TGTGCCAGCAGGCAGACTGGAGTCTATGGCTACACCTTC
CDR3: CASRQTGVYGYTF

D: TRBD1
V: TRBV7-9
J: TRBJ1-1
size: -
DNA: TGTGCCAGCAGCTTAACGGGACAGATGCGTCTCACTGAAGCTTTCTTT
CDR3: CASSLTGQMRLTEAFF

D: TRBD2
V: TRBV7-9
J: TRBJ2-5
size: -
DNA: TGTGCCAGCAGCCCTAGCGGGGGGGAAGAGACCCAGTACTTC
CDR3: CASSPSGGEETQYF

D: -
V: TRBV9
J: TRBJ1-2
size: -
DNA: TGTGCCAGCAGCGTAGGGGGCAGCTACTATGGCTACACCTTC
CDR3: CASSVGGSYYGYTF

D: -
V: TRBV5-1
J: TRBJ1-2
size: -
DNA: TGCGCCAGCAGCGCGGACAGTACATATGGCTACACCTTC
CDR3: CASSADSTYGYTF

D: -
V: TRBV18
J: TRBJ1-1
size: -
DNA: TGTGCCAGCTCACCAATCGTCGGCACTGAAGCTTTCTTT
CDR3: CASSPIVGTEAFF

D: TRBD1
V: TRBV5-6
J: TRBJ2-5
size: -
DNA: TGTGCCAGCAGCCAGGACAGGGGCGGGTTCCAAGAGACCCAGTACTTC
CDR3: CASSQDRGGFQETQYF

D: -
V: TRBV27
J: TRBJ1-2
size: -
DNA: TGTGCCAGCTCTTCAGGGCCCCTAAACTATGGCTACACCTTC
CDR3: CASSSGPLNYGYTF

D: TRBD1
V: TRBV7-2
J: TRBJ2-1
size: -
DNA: TGTGCCAGCAGCTCAAGGACAGGGGTTGGCAATGAGCAGTTCTTC
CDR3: CASSSRTGVGNEQFF

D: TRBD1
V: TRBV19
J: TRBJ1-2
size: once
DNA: TGTGCCAGTAAGGACAGGCCTGGGCGTAGCTACACCTTC
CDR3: CASKDRPGRSYTF

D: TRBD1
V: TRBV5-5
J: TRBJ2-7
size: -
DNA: TGTGCCAGCAGCCTAGGACAGGGGAGATGGTACGAGCAGTACTTC
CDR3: CASSLGQGRWYEQYF

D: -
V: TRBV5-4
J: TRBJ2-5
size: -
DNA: TGTGCCAGCAGCTTGACTGGGGGCCACGGTAACCAAGAGACCCAGTACTTC
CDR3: CASSLTGGHGNQETQYF

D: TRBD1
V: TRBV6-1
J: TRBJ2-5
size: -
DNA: TGTGCCAGCAGTGAAAGGGGGCGGGTAGAGACCCAGTACTTC
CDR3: CASSERGRVETQYF

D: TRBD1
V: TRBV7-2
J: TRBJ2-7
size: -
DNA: TGTGCCAGCAGCTCCCGGGACAGCTACGAGCAGTACTTC
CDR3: CASSSRDSYEQYF

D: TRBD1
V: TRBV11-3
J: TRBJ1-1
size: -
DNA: TGTGCCAGCAGCTCCAGGGGGCAAGACACTGAAGCTTTCTTT
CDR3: CASSSRGQDTEAFF

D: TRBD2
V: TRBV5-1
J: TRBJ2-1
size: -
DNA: TGCGCCAGCAGCTATGGCGGGAGAGGCTCAGGCAATGAGCAGTTCTTC
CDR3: CASSYGGRGSGNEQFF

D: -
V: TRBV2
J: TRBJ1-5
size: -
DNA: TGTGCCAGCAAACCGACGGAGAATCAGCCCCAGCATTTT
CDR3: CASKPTENQPQHF

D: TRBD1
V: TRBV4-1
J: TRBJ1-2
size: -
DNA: TGCGCCAGCAGCCAAGATCTGGCAGGGGGCTGGGGTGGCTACACCTTC
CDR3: CASSQDLAGGWGGYTF

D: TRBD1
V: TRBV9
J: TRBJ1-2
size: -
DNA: TGTGCCAGCAGCGGGGGGCAGCGGGGACAGGCCATCTATGGCTACACCTTC
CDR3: CASSGGQRGQAIYGYTF

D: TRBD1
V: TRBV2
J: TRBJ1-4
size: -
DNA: TGTGCCAGCAGCCAAGGACAGGGTGAAAAACTGTTTTTT
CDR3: CASSQGQGEKLFF

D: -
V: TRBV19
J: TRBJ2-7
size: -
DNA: TGTGCCAGTAGTATCAGTTCATCGTCCTACGAGCAGTACTTC
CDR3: CASSISSSSYEQYF

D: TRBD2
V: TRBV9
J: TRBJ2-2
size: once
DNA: TGTGCCAGCAGTCACGGGACTAGCTCCAACACCGGGGAGCTGTTTTTT
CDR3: CASSHGTSSNTGELFF

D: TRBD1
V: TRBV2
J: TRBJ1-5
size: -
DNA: TGTGCCAGCAGCCAGGACAGGGGCAATCAGCCCCAGCATTTT
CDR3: CASSQDRGNQPQHF

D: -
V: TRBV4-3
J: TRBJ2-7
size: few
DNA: TGCGCCAGCAGCCAAGAAAGGGGGTTGAGGCAGTACTTC
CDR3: CASSQERGLRQYF

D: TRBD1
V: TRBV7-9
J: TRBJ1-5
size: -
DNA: TGTGCCAGCAGCCCGGACAGGGGGAATCAGCCCCAGCATTTT
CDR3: CASSPDRGNQPQHF

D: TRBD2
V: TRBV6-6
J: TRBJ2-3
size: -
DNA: TGTGCCAGCAGTCTAGCGGGGGGGCCAGGAGATACGCAGTATTTT
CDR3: CASSLAGGPGDTQYF

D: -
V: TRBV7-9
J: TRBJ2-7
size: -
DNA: TGTGCCAGCAGCCATCCGGACAGCCCCTACGAGCAGTACTTC
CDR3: CASSHPDSPYEQYF

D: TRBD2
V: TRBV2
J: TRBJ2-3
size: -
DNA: TGTGCCAGCAGTGTGCGGGCGGGAGGGAAACTCACAGATACGCAGTATTTT
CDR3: CASSVRAGGKLTDTQYF

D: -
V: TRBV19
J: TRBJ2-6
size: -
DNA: TGTGCCAGTAGTATTGAGGGCGCTTCCGGGGCCAACGTCCTGACTTTC
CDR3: CASSIEGASGANVLTF

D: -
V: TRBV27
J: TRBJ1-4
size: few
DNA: TGTGCCAGCAGGGCCCGGTGGCGACTTAATGAAAAACTGTTTTTT
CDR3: CASRARWRLNEKLFF

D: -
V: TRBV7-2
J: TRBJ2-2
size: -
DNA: TGTGCCAGCAGGTTGTCTCAGGAAACCGGGGAGCTGTTTTTT
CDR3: CASRLSQETGELFF

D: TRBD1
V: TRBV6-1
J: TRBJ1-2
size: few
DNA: TGTGCCAGCAGTGAGAGGGACAGGGATGGCTACACCTTC
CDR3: CASSERDRDGYTF

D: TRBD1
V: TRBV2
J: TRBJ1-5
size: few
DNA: TGTGCCAGCAGTCTACAGGGGATTAATCAGCCCCAGCATTTT
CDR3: CASSLQGINQPQHF

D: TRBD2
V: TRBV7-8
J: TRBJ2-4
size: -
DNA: TGTGCCAGCAGCGAACTAGCGGGGGTAGCCAAAAACATTCAGTACTTC
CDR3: CASSELAGVAKNIQYF

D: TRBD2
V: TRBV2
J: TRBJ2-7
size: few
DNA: TGTGCCAGCAGTGAAGGTCTGGGGGGGAAGTACTTC
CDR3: CASSEGLGGKYF

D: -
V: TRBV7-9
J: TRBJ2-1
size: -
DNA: TGTGCCAGCAGCCCCCCCCGGGCGGGACTTCAGTTCTTC
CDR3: CASSPPRAGLQFF